This T cell receptor beta chain stems from a study of shared T cell receptors in the human thymus. Assay: immunoSEQ multiplex PCR; the TCRdb copy retains only in-frame clones and omits some. The sample yields more than 300,000 clones, 85% to 95% seen once. The clonotype originates from a human donor. The sequencing sample was made of thymocytes.

The CDR3 DNA is TGTGCCAGCAAGTTCGGGAGTGGCGATGAGCAGTTCTTC. Protein: CASKFGSGDEQFF. The rearrangement links TRBV7-9 to TRBJ2-1; D is possibly TRBD2 (6 bases). With 7 bases removed from V and 8 bases from J, the gap between germline ends came to 15 bases. The CDR3 runs to 13 residues. Germline assignment: CDR1 SEHNR and CDR2 FQNEAQ (reference sequence).